This T cell receptor beta chain was recovered during a study of blood T cell repertoires in COVID-19. The data were produced by immunoSEQ multiplex PCR, yet TCRdb's version contains in-frame clones alone and is incomplete. The repertoire holds 200,000 to 250,000 clones, with 75% to 90% as singletons. V gave up 5 bases and J gave up 4 bases; unmatched junction bases: 6. The CDR3 length is 14 residues. Germline V CDR1 and CDR2: LNHDA, SQIVND (reference sequence). This chain connects TRBV19 to TRBJ2-5; 8 nucleotides line up with TRBD2. This clonotype originated in a woman in her twenties or thirties who had recovered from COVID-19. The sample was peripheral blood. Written as DNA, the CDR3 is TGTGCCAGTAGTCTCCGAACTAGCGGAGAGACCCAGTACTTC. Amino acids: CASSLRTSGETQYF. The entire variable domain, with the rest obtained from reference TRBV19 and TRBJ2-5, is as follows: DGGITQSPKYLFRKEGQNVTLSCEQNLNHDAMYWYRQDPGQGLRLIYYSQIVNDFQKGDIAEGYSVSREKKESFPLTVTSAQKNPTAFYLCASSLRTSGETQYFGPGTRLLVL.